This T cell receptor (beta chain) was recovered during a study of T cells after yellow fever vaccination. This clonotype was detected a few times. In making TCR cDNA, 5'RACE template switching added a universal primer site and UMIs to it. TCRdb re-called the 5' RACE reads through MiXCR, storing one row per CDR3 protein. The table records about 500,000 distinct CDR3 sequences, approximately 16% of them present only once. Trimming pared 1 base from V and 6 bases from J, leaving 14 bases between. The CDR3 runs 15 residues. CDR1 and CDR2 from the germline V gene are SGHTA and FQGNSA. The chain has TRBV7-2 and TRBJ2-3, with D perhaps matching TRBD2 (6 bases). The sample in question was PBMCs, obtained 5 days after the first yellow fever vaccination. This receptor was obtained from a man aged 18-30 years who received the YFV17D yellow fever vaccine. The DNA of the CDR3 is TGTGCCAGCAGCTTAGTCGGGACTCTAGCGGATACGCAGTATTTT. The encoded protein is CASSLVGTLADTQYF.